The entry below gives a single T cell receptor (beta chain) sequence along with its context. What it binds is not known. The PCR made use of 60 Vbeta and 13 Jbeta primers. Profiled with immunoSEQ multiplex PCR; TCRdb holds only in-frame clones, not every one. The data show under 200,000 clones, roughly four fifths seen once. The germline V gene has CDR1 MGHRA and CDR2 YSYEKL. V lost 1 base to trimming and J lost 4 bases; unmatched junction nucleotides: 7. The CDR3 contains 16 residues. This specimen belongs to a study of cytomegalovirus exposure and HLA in healthy donors. Study-wide points: Presence/absence analyses treated sequencing depth as roughly uniform across donors. The number of N-insertions in an Asian-associated ancestry cluster was reportedly below the approximately 680-donor mean in a later analysis. Rarity held for most TCR sequences, but there were some public TCRs that occurred in many donors.

The TCR sequence derives from a woman aged 30 to 39 in good health and CMV-seropositive. The material sequenced was PBMCs. The V call is TRBV4-1, the J call TRBJ1-2; 9 nucleotides align to TRBD1. The DNA for the CDR3 is TGCGCCAGCAGCCAAGGCCCGGGACAGGGCGCCTATGGCTACACCTTC. Translated, it gives CASSQGPGQGAYGYTF.